These 22 T cell receptor beta chains were all obtained from the same sample, sequenced in a study of cytomegalovirus exposure and HLA in healthy donors (dated by TCRdb to about 2017). Libraries were prepared through the immunoSEQ multiplex PCR assay. For the multiplex PCR, a mixture combining 60 forward primers for TCR Vbeta segments and 13 reverse primers for TCR Jbeta segments was used. Entries here come from immuneACCESS through TCRdb and include only in-frame sequences with V and J called. Some clones fail to appear in such tables; in the studies checked, an unresolved V gene covers under half of the shortfall, and the cause of the remainder is unknown. In all, the sample holds about 160,000 clones, and over 80% of those were seen once. The ten largest account for around 4.1% of the sample. Sequencing was carried out using PBMCs. These receptor sequences come from a man over 45 in good health and CMV-seropositive.

The chain links TRBV4-1 to TRBJ1-1; D might be TRBD1 (5 bases). CDR1 MGHRA and CDR2 YSYEKL come from the germline V gene. The CDR3 loop spans 15 amino acids. V gave up 1 base and J gave up 4 bases, with 13 bases separating them. As DNA, the CDR3 is TGCGCCAGCAGCCAAGCGGAGGGGCGGACCACTGAAGCTTTCTTT. Its translation is CASSQAEGRTTEAFF.

This chain links TRBV6-1 with TRBJ1-2, with 8 bases aligning to TRBD1. The CDR3 extends over 15 amino acids. Per germline, CDR1 MNHNS and CDR2 SASEGT. With 3 bases clipped from V and 4 bases from J, the junction kept 7 bases outside the gene matches. The chain's CDR3 is CASSESRGQGYGYTF. The CDR3 DNA reads as TGTGCCAGCAGTGAGAGCAGGGGGCAGGGCTATGGCTACACCTTC.

This clone was counted once. The chain employs TRBV6-5 and TRBJ1-6, with a tentative D call TRBD1 (6 bases). Germline values: CDR1 MNHEY, CDR2 SVGAGI. This CDR3 contains 11 residues. V lost 5 bases and J lost 14, with 10 bases in between. CDR3 coding DNA: TGTGCCAGCAGTACCGGACAGACCCTCCACTTT. Amino acid sequence: CASSTGQTLHF.

This chain joins TRBV2 and TRBJ2-5; a possible D gene is TRBD2 (5 bases). Germline V gene sequence: CDR1 SNHLY, CDR2 FYNNEI. The CDR3 is 14 residues long. V was trimmed by 8 bases and J by 1 base, leaving 14 bases between them. CDR3 nucleotides: TGTGCCAGCGGGGATCGGACTTCCCAAGAGACCCAGTACTTC. It translates to CASGDRTSQETQYF. Together with reference TRBV2 and TRBJ2-5, the CDR3 gives the full variable domain: EPEVTQTPSHQVTQMGQEVILRCVPISNHLYFYWYRQILGQKVEFLVSFYNNEISEKSEIFDDQFSVERPDGSNFTLKIRSTKLEDSAMYFCASGDRTSQETQYFGPGTRLLVL.

The CDR3, as DNA: TGTGCCAGCAGCCCTGACAGAGGCAATCAGCCCCAGCATTTT. Translated: CASSPDRGNQPQHF. This chain connects TRBV7-2 to TRBJ1-5; possibly TRBD1 for D (5 bases). Germline values: CDR1 SGHTA, CDR2 FQGNSA. The CDR3 length is 14 residues. V shed 5 bases and J shed 2 bases, with 10 bases lying between them.

The rearrangement joins TRBV7-3 to TRBJ2-1; weak D call: TRBD2 (6 bases). This CDR3 region has 15 residues. Per germline, CDR1 SGHTA and CDR2 FQGTGA. V lost 5 bases to trimming and J lost 0 bases, with 11 bases between them. The CDR3 region has the DNA TGTGCCAGCAGCCGCGGGGATAGCTCCTACAATGAGCAGTTCTTC. Residues: CASSRGDSSYNEQFF. Supplemented by reference TRBV7-3 and TRBJ2-1, the full variable domain reads GAGVSQTPSNKVTEKGKYVELRCDPISGHTALYWYRQSLGQGPEFLIYFQGTGAADDSGLPNDRFFAVRPEGSVSTLKIQRTERGDSAVYLCASSRGDSSYNEQFFGPGTRLTVL.

This chain joins TRBV14 and TRBJ2-7; 7 nucleotides agree with TRBD2. The CDR3 length is 13 residues. CDR1 and CDR2 (germline): SGHDN, FVKESK. The junction had 4 bases not matched to a gene; V was cut back by 4 bases and J by 4 bases. The CDR3 sequence: CASSPGTTYEQYF. For the CDR3, the DNA is TGTGCCAGCAGCCCCGGGACTACTTACGAGCAGTACTTC.

The V and J genes are TRBV10-3 and TRBJ1-1; D call uncertain. Trimming took off 2 bases at V and 1 base at J, with 8 bases between the two ends. The CDR3 covers 14 residues. Looked up from germline, CDR1 is ENHRY and CDR2 is SYGVKD. The CDR3 sequence: CAISETAKNTEAFF. The CDR3 nucleotides are TGTGCCATCAGTGAGACTGCCAAGAACACTGAAGCTTTCTTT.

V usage is TRBV27 and J usage is TRBJ1-2, with D perhaps TRBD1 (5 bases). The V and J ends lost 5 bases and 8 bases respectively, with 24 bases between them. Per the germline V gene, CDR1 is MNHEY and CDR2 is SMNVEV (reference sequence). The CDR3 extends over 16 amino acids. The CDR3: CASSRGGALAAGGYTF. The CDR3 DNA follows: TGTGCCAGCAGTAGAGGAGGGGCGTTGGCCGCAGGGGGCTACACCTTC.

This chain connects TRBV28 to TRBJ2-3; possibly TRBD1 for D (7 bases). The CDR3 contains 15 residues. Trimming cost V 6 bases and J 4 bases, with 17 bases left between them. Germline CDR1 and CDR2: MDHEN and SYDVKM. Here the CDR3 DNA reads TGTGCCAGCAGGGATGCGGGACAGCGTTCAGATACGCAGTATTTT. This codes for CASRDAGQRSDTQYF. Full variable domain (remainder filled in from reference TRBV28 and TRBJ2-3): DVKVTQSSRYLVKRTGEKVFLECVQDMDHENMFWYRQDPGLGLRLIYFSYDVKMKEKGDIPEGYSVSREKKERFSLILESASTNQTSMYLCASRDAGQRSDTQYFGPGTRLTVL.

The chain recombines TRBV6-5 with TRBJ2-2, with D uncertain. Looked up from germline, CDR1 is MNHEY and CDR2 is SVGAGI. This CDR3 region has 12 residues. Trimming left V 6 bases short and J 3 bases short, with 5 bases between. The CDR3 sequence is CASRTDTGELFF. For the CDR3, the DNA is TGTGCCAGCAGGACTGACACCGGGGAGCTGTTTTTT.

This chain uses TRBV21-1 with TRBJ1-2. TRBV21-1 is assigned pseudogene status. The CDR3 is made up of 16 amino acids. The CDR3 nucleotides read TGTGCCAGCAGCACCCGGAGGGGTCAGTCTAACTATGGCTACACCTTC. Amino acid sequence: CASSTRRGQSNYGYTF.

J is TRBJ1-6 and V is TRBV9; maybe TRBD1 (5 bases). This CDR3 has 14 residues. V lost 0 bases and J 14 bases, leaving 15 bases between the germline ends. Germline V lookup: CDR1 SGDLS, CDR2 YYNGEE. This chain's CDR3 is CASSVVGGVGTLHF. For the CDR3, the DNA is TGTGCCAGCAGCGTAGTTGGAGGGGTGGGAACCCTCCACTTT.

The rearrangement joins TRBV18 to TRBJ2-5, with a weak D call TRBD1 (6 bases). The CDR3 contains 14 residues. The V gene's germline CDR1 is KGHSH and CDR2 LQKENI. V gave up 5 bases and J gave up 7 bases, with 17 bases separating them. CDR3 in amino acids: CASSGPGDVVTQYF. In nucleotides, the CDR3 is TGTGCCAGCTCAGGGCCAGGGGATGTGGTGACCCAGTACTTC.

Of note for this clone: At one end, the junction sequence differs from germline, possibly due to a read error. The chain carries TRBV7-9 and TRBJ1-6; no reliable D call. CDR3 length equals 15 residues. Germline-derived CDR1 and CDR2 are SEHNR and FQNEAQ (reference sequence). CDR3 sequence: CSSSLSSNYNSPLHF. DNA for the CDR3: TGTTCCAGCAGCTTATCGTCTAACTATAATTCACCCCTCCACTTT.

The chain links TRBV4-2 to TRBJ2-1; D is unresolved. The CDR3 is made up of 14 amino acids. Trimming took off 4 bases at V and 6 bases at J, with 13 bases between the two ends. Germline values: CDR1 LGHNA, CDR2 YNFKEQ. As DNA, the CDR3 is TGTGCCAGCAGCCCCTGGCGGAACCGCAATGAGCAGTTCTTC. It is translated as CASSPWRNRNEQFF.

The gene calls are TRBV30 and TRBJ2-5, with 7 bases matching TRBD1. V lost 5 bases and J lost 5; bases outside the gene matches: 8. There are 13 residues in the CDR3. Germline values: CDR1 GTSNPN, CDR2 SVGIG (reference sequence). CDR3 in amino acids: CAWDTGVEETQYF. The CDR3 coding sequence is TGTGCCTGGGATACAGGGGTCGAGGAGACCCAGTACTTC.

This clone was observed a handful of times. This rearrangement joins TRBV5-1 to TRBJ1-6, with a possible D match to TRBD1 (5 bases). Germline V gives CDR1 SGHRS, CDR2 YFSETQ. The CDR3 spans 13 residues. Trimming removed 4 bases at V and 7 bases at J, with 9 bases between. The CDR3 loop reads CASSPGENSPLHF. For the CDR3, the DNA is TGCGCCAGCAGCCCGGGGGAAAATTCACCCCTCCACTTT.

The rearrangement joins TRBV15 to TRBJ1-5; tentatively, D is TRBD1 (6 bases). Germline CDR1 LNHNV, CDR2 YYDKDF (reference sequence). The CDR3 extends over 14 amino acids. V was shortened by 5 bases and J by 9 bases, with 17 bases between the two germline ends. This CDR3 is CATSLGGAKGPQHF. The CDR3 DNA follows: TGTGCCACCAGCCTCGGGGGGGCGAAGGGGCCCCAGCATTTT.

The V call is TRBV5-1, the J call TRBJ2-5, with D possibly matching TRBD1 (6 bases). Germline-derived CDR1 and CDR2 are SGHRS and YFSETQ. CDR3 length: 15 amino acids. V dropped 4 bases and J dropped 2 bases, with 15 bases sitting between them. In DNA form, the CDR3 reads TGCGCCAGCAGCCCCGCCGGACAGCGACAAGAGACCCAGTACTTC. Protein product: CASSPAGQRQETQYF.

This clone was counted once. V gene TRBV10-3 combines with J gene TRBJ2-7; TRBD1 agrees at 7 bases. Germline V lookup: CDR1 ENHRY, CDR2 SYGVKD. The CDR3 has 13 residues. Trimming cost V 8 bases and J 2 bases; bases outside gene matches: 6. CDR3 coding DNA: TGTGCCATCTACGACGGGACAGCCTACGAGCAGTACTTC. Translating gives CAIYDGTAYEQYF.

The table lists this clone with a count of one. This chain uses TRBV10-3 with TRBJ1-2; D is unresolved. CDR1 and CDR2 from the germline V gene are ENHRY and SYGVKD. Trimming pared 6 bases from V and 5 bases from J, leaving 13 bases between. This CDR3 is built from 13 residues. CDR3 bases: TGTGCCATCAGCGACGACGGGAGGTATGGCTACACCTTC. It yields the protein CAISDDGRYGYTF.